One and the same sample provided the 8 T cell receptor beta chains below, sequenced in a study of blood T cell repertoires in COVID-19. Sequencing was performed with immunoSEQ multiplex PCR; in TCRdb, only in-frame clones are kept and a portion is missing. The sample holds approximately 200,000 clones, just under 90% seen once. The sequenced sample consisted of peripheral blood. These TCRs come from a man in his sixties who had recovered from COVID-19.

V usage is TRBV29-1 and J usage is TRBJ1-2, with D possibly TRBD1 on 6 matching bases. CDR3 size: 13 residues. The V gene's germline CDR1 is SQVTM and CDR2 ANQGSEA. V lost 4 bases and J 8 bases, leaving 17 bases between the germline ends. The CDR3 spells CSVGTRTAAGYTF. The DNA for the CDR3 is TGCAGCGTTGGCACGAGGACAGCGGCGGGCTACACCTTC.

The CDR3 nucleotides are TGTGCCAGCAGTTACTTCGGGGAGGGCACAGATACGCAGTATTTT. This encodes CASSYFGEGTDTQYF. The chain couples TRBV6-5 to TRBJ2-3; TRBD2 is a possible D gene (6 bases). The CDR3 contains 15 residues. The germline gives CDR1 MNHEY, CDR2 SVGAGI. Between the trimmed V and J ends, which lost 1 base and 1 base, there was a span of 9 bases.

The chain has TRBV19 and TRBJ1-4, with TRBD1 matching over 8 bases. The CDR3 is 16 amino acids. Germline CDR1 LNHDA, CDR2 SQIVND (reference sequence). Trimming removed 5 bases from V and 8 bases from J; junction bases left unmatched: 13. This CDR3 is CASSGRNRGLGEKLFF. The CDR3 DNA sequence: TGTGCCAGTAGTGGACGCAACAGGGGGTTGGGGGAAAAACTGTTTTTT.

This clone was recorded only once. V usage is TRBV6-5 and J usage is TRBJ1-2, with 9 positions matching TRBD1. The CDR3 spans 14 residues. V lost 7 bases to trimming and J lost 3 bases; unmatched junction nucleotides: 6. Germline CDR1 is MNHEY and CDR2 is SVGAGI. The CDR3 coding sequence is TGTGCCAGCACCTTAACAGGGGGCGACTATGGCTACACCTTC. This gives the protein CASTLTGGDYGYTF.

This chain links TRBV6-2 or TRBV6-3 with TRBJ1-5; weak D call: TRBD1 (6 bases). Germline CDR1 reads MNHEY; CDR2 reads SVGEGT. V was pared by 2 bases and J by 1 base, with 6 bases between. The CDR3 totals 14 residues. CDR3 coding DNA: TGTGCCAGCAGTTACGACAGGAGCAATCAGCCCCAGCATTTT. It translates to CASSYDRSNQPQHF.

CDR3 in amino acids: CASSLVRREVSYNQPQHF. The DNA of the CDR3 is TGTGCCAGCAGCTTAGTTCGCAGGGAGGTCTCGTACAATCAGCCCCAGCATTTT. The chain carries TRBV7-2 and TRBJ1-5; the D gene is possibly TRBD1 (5 bases). The CDR3 runs 18 residues. In germline, CDR1 is SGHTA, CDR2 FQGNSA. Trimming shortened V by 1 base and J by 3 bases, and 19 bases separated the two germline ends.

The chain carries TRBV12-3 or TRBV12-4 and TRBJ2-2; D not certain. The CDR3 is 12 amino acids. Trimming shortened V by 5 bases and J by 5 bases, and 6 bases separated the two germline ends. DNA of the CDR3: TGTGCCAGCAGTCCCATTACCGGGGAGCTGTTTTTT. Residues: CASSPITGELFF.

This chain uses TRBV5-1 with TRBJ1-1, with TRBD1 matching 9 bases. Germline CDR1 is SGHRS and CDR2 is YFSETQ. CDR3 length: 17 residues. V was pared by 4 bases and J by 2 bases, with 12 bases of the junction left unmatched. The CDR3 sequence is CASSHLKAGQGNTEAFF. CDR3 nucleotides: TGCGCCAGCAGCCATCTTAAGGCGGGACAGGGAAACACTGAAGCTTTCTTT.